These T cell receptor beta chains were read from a single sample in a study of T-cell reconstitution after alpha-beta-depleted transplantation in children. TCRdb reprocessed the PCR reads via MiXCR and lists one record per CDR3 protein. Of hundreds of thousands of distinct CDR3 sequences listed, roughly a tenth are singletons. The sample in question was PBMCs, obtained before TCRalphabeta/CD19-depleted stem cell transplant. These receptors were taken from a child under two years old with acute myeloid leukemia, due to receive a stem cell transplant. Both conserved end residues are trimmed from each CDR3. D genes are given only for firm matches.

CDR3aa | v_gene | d_gene
ASSLDADTPNYGYT | TRBV5-6 | NA
ASSRTGMDQPQH | TRBV5-1 | TRBD1
AISESGDTEAF | TRBV10-3 | NA
ATSDRDFYNEQF | TRBV24-1 | NA
SAGKFGGELF | TRBV20-1 | NA
SAREGKGTDTQY | TRBV20-1 | NA
ASSLVSGYYNEQF | TRBV7-2 | TRBD2
SARVGVTAPQH | TRBV20-1 | NA
ASSLDPVGIEAF | TRBV5-1 | NA
ASSLVETGSQQPQH | TRBV12-3/TRBV12-4 | TRBD1
SARSGQEDEKLF | TRBV20-1 | TRBD1
ASSNGLAGSTSTDTQY | TRBV2 | TRBD2
ASSLNRGPEQF | TRBV7-3 | NA
SARQASNYGYT | TRBV20-1 | NA
ASSHSGINGELF | TRBV12-3/TRBV12-4 | TRBD2
ASSFRGRAGELF | TRBV7-8 | TRBD2
ASSFSVEQF | TRBV5-6 | NA
AISGRLAGTYNEQF | TRBV10-3 | TRBD2
ASSYAGHGYT | TRBV6-5 | NA
ASSHLAGAYTGELF | TRBV7-8 | TRBD2
ASSLEPNEQF | TRBV12-3/TRBV12-4 | NA
ASSPETSLRYTDTQY | TRBV18 | NA
ASSWGTVSNQPQH | TRBV5-1 | TRBD1
AWSWTDFYGYT | TRBV30 | NA
ASSYGRSPYEQY | TRBV6-5 | NA
ASSFGETPGNEQF | TRBV5-1 | NA
ASSFGQGFETQY | TRBV5-1 | TRBD1
SVEKGPGEKLF | TRBV29-1 | NA
SVALGTGGNEQY | TRBV29-1 | TRBD1
ATSSLRGTDTQY | TRBV24-1 | NA
SARWGGASTDTQY | TRBV20-1 | NA
SATSGSSADTQY | TRBV20-1 | TRBD2
CWGGTAGRSYEQY | TRBV20-1 | NA
ASSPGRGSSYEQY | TRBV4-2 | TRBD2
ASSIRVEKGNQPQH | TRBV19 | NA
ASSPEQGFYGYT | TRBV5-1 | NA
ASSLGQGTNQPQH | TRBV6-2/TRBV6-3 | TRBD1
ASSLGAGDEQF | TRBV7-7 | NA
ASEGEDSYYNEQF | TRBV11-3 | NA
ASRLAGANTGELF | TRBV6-2/TRBV6-3 | TRBD2
ASSGFSGTQSRYRIQY | TRBV7-9 | TRBD2
ASSVTGTGELF | TRBV9 | NA
ASSFVASTEAF | TRBV11-2 | NA
ASSRGTYEQY | TRBV12-3/TRBV12-4 | NA
ASSDTGTGAYYEQY | TRBV10-1 | TRBD1